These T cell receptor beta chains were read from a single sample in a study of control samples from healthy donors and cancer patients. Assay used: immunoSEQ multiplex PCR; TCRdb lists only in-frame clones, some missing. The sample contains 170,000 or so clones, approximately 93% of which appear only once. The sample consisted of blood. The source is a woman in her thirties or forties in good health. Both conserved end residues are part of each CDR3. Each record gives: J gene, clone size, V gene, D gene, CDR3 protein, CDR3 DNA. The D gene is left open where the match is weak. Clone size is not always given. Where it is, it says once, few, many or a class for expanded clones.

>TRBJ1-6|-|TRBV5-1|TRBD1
CASSLGQGGVSPLHF
TGCGCCAGCAGCTTGGGACAGGGGGGCGTTTCACCCCTCCACTTT
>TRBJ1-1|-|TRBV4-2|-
CASSRRTGSNTEAFF
TGTGCCAGCAGCCGACGAACAGGATCGAACACTGAAGCTTTCTTT
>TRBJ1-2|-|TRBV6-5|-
CASRSRVVGPYGYTF
TGTGCCAGCAGGTCAAGGGTAGTCGGACCCTATGGCTACACCTTC
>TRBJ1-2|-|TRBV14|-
CASSQDLAGLYGYTF
TGTGCCAGCAGCCAAGATCTCGCAGGCCTCTATGGCTACACCTTC
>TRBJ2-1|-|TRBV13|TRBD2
CASSPSLAAKQFF
TGTGCCAGCAGCCCCTCTCTAGCGGCCAAGCAGTTCTTC
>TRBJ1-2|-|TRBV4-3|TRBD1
CASSPGQYVTGYTF
TGCGCCAGCAGCCCGGGACAGTATGTAACTGGCTACACCTTC
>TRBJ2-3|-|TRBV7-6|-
CASSLGRSTDTQYF
TGTGCCAGCAGCTTAGGGCGGAGCACAGATACGCAGTATTTT
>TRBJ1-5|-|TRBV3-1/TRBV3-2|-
CAAHGNQPQHF
TGTGCCGCACATGGGAATCAGCCCCAGCATTTT
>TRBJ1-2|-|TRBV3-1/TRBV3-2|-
CASSQATLGHHYGYTF
TGTGCCAGCAGCCAGGCAACCTTGGGTCATCACTATGGCTACACCTTC
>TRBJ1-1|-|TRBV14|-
CASSQDVWGAEAFF
TGTGCCAGCAGCCAAGACGTATGGGGGGCTGAAGCTTTCTTT
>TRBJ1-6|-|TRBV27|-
CASSFRQGGDSPLHF
TGTGCCAGCAGTTTCCGGCAAGGGGGTGATTCACCCCTCCACTTT
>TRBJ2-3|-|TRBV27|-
CASGWGQGTQYF
TGTGCCAGCGGCTGGGGGCAAGGTACGCAGTATTTT
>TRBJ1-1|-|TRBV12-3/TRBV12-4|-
CASSLAVSTEAFF
TGTGCCAGCAGTTTGGCGGTGTCCACTGAAGCTTTCTTT
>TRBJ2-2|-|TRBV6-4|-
CASSPMGGTNTGELFF
TGTGCCAGCAGTCCAATGGGCGGGACGAACACCGGGGAGCTGTTTTTT
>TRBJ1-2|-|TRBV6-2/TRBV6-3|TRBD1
CASSRDREGGYTF
TGTGCCAGCAGTCGGGACAGGGAAGGGGGCTACACCTTC
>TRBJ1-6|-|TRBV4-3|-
CASSQDKKGDSPLHF
TGCGCCAGCAGCCAAGATAAGAAGGGGGATTCACCCCTCCACTTT
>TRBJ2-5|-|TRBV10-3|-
CACKGGGQETQYF
TGTGCCTGCAAGGGGGGAGGCCAAGAGACCCAGTACTTC
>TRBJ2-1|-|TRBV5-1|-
CASSLAAGTGSYNEQFF
TGCGCCAGCAGCTTGGCAGCAGGCACTGGCTCCTACAATGAGCAGTTCTTC
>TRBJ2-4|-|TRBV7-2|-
CASSPGQRDIQYF
TGTGCCAGCAGCCCCGGGCAACGGGACATTCAGTACTTC
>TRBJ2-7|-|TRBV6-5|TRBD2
CASSPRGDAQYF
TGTGCCAGCAGCCCCCGGGGGGATGCGCAGTACTTC
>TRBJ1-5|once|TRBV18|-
CASSPLRNSNQPQHF
TGTGCCAGCTCACCGTTGAGAAATAGCAATCAGCCCCAGCATTTT
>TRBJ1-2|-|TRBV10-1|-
CASTPLTCYTF
TGCGCCAGCACCCCGTTGACATGCTACACCTTC
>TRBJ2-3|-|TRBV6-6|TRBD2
CASRGGGARRADTQYF
TGTGCCAGCAGGGGCGGGGGGGCACGGCGGGCAGATACGCAGTATTTT
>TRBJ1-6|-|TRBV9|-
CASSKNPDPYSPLHF
TGTGCCAGCAGTAAGAATCCCGACCCCTATTCACCCCTCCACTTT
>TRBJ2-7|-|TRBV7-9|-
CASSIYRDRLSYEQYF
TGTGCCAGCAGCATTTACCGGGACCGGCTCTCCTACGAGCAGTACTTC
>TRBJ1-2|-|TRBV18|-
CASSPIPTNRGVHGYTF
TGTGCCAGCTCACCAATACCGACAAATCGGGGCGTACATGGCTACACCTTC
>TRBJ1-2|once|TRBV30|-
CAWSVPGTNYGYTF
TGTGCCTGGAGTGTTCCGGGGACTAACTATGGCTACACCTTC
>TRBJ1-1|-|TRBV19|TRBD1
CASSEWTGGTEAFF
TGTGCCAGTAGTGAGTGGACAGGGGGCACTGAAGCTTTCTTT
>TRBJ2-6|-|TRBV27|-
CASSLEGFGANVLTF
TGTGCCAGCAGTTTGGAAGGGTTTGGGGCCAACGTCCTGACTTTC
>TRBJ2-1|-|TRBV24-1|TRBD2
CATSLAGGTYNEQFF
TGTGCCACCAGTTTAGCGGGAGGAACCTACAATGAGCAGTTCTTC
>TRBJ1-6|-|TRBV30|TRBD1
CAWSREAGGLPLHF
TGTGCCTGGAGTCGAGAAGCAGGGGGCCTACCCCTCCACTTT
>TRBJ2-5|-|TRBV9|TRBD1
CASSQGAGGYVETQYF
TGTGCCAGCAGCCAAGGGGCAGGGGGATATGTAGAGACCCAGTACTTC
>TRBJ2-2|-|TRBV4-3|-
CASSQALTIPNTGELFF
TGCGCCAGCAGCCAGGCCCTAACCATTCCCAACACCGGGGAGCTGTTTTTT
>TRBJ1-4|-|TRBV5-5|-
CASSLVGRDEKLFF
TGTGCCAGCAGCTTGGTTGGTAGGGACGAAAAACTGTTTTTT
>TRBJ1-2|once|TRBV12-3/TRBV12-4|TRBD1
CASSSGQGYGYTF
TGTGCCAGCAGTTCAGGACAGGGATATGGCTACACCTTC
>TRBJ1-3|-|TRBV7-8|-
CASSLGSVLISGNTIYF
TGTGCCAGCAGCCTGGGTTCCGTGCTGATCTCTGGAAACACCATATATTTT
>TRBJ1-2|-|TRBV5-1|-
CASSFRYTSGYGYTF
TGCGCCAGCAGCTTCCGATATACCTCAGGATATGGCTACACCTTC
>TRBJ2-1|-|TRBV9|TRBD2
CASALGDLAGGLNEQFF
TGTGCCAGCGCTCTAGGGGACCTAGCGGGCGGACTCAATGAGCAGTTCTTC
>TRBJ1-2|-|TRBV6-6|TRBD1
CASSDRGLSYGYTF
TGTGCCAGCAGTGACAGGGGGTTGAGCTATGGCTACACCTTC
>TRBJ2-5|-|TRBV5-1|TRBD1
CASSLQGIQRETQYF
TGCGCCAGCAGCTTACAGGGGATTCAGAGAGAGACCCAGTACTTC
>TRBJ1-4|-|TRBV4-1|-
CASSQVYQGRNEKLFF
TGCGCCAGCAGCCAAGTGTATCAGGGGAGGAATGAAAAACTGTTTTTT
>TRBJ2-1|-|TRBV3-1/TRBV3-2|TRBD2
CASSRLGLAGSNEQFF
TGTGCCAGCAGCCGATTAGGGCTAGCGGGGTCCAATGAGCAGTTCTTC
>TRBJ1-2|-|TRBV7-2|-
CASSYNGGWTF
TGTGCCAGCTCATATAATGGGGGTTGGACCTTC
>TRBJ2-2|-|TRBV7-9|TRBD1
CASSLVRGQGTGELFF
TGTGCCAGCAGCTTAGTTCGAGGACAGGGCACCGGGGAGCTGTTTTTT
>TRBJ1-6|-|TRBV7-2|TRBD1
CASSPRTGNPPLHF
TGTGCCAGCAGCCCGCGGACAGGCAATCCTCCCCTCCACTTT
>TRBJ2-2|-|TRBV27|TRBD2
CASSFPAGGRGELFF
TGTGCCAGCAGTTTCCCCGCGGGAGGTCGGGGGGAGCTGTTTTTT
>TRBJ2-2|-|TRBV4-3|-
CASSNTFTGELFF
TGCGCCAGCAGCAACACATTCACCGGGGAGCTGTTTTTT
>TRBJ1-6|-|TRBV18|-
CASSPPGVDSYNSPLHF
TGTGCCAGCTCACCACCCGGGGTAGACTCCTATAATTCACCCCTCCACTTT
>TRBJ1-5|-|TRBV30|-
CAWSAEGIQPQHF
TGTGCCTGGAGTGCTGAGGGGATTCAGCCCCAGCATTTT
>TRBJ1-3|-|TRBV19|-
CASSIGLSGRVSGNTIYF
TGTGCCAGTAGTATTGGGCTTTCAGGCCGGGTCTCTGGAAACACCATATATTTT
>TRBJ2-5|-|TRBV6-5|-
CASSTVGMGTQYF
TGTGCCAGCAGTACAGTGGGTATGGGGACCCAGTACTTC
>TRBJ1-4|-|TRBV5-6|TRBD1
CASSFDRGYEKLFF
TGTGCCAGCAGCTTTGACAGGGGGTATGAAAAACTGTTTTTT
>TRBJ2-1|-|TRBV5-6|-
CASSLIGRDNEQFF
TGTGCCAGCAGCTTAATCGGGCGGGACAATGAGCAGTTCTTC
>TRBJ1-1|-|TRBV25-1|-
CASSELAAEAFF
TGTGCCAGCAGTGAATTGGCAGCCGAAGCTTTCTTT